This T cell receptor (beta chain) was identified during a study of blood T cell repertoires in COVID-19. J lost 2 bases, V lost 4 bases, and 14 bases had no gene match. Germline V lookup: CDR1 MGHRA, CDR2 YSYEKL. CDR3 size: 17 residues. Libraries were prepared by immunoSEQ multiplex PCR; TCRdb keeps only in-frame clonotypes and omits some of them. The sample gives fewer than 200,000 clones, more than 70% of which show up once; 3.6% is in the top ten. The source of this sequence is a woman aged 45-59 years in a cohort exposed to, infected with or recovered from COVID-19 (not recorded which). Sequenced sample: PBMCs or T cells enriched from blood (not recorded which). V usage is TRBV4-1 and J usage is TRBJ2-7; TRBD2 matches at 7 bases. The CDR3, as DNA: TGCGCCAGCAGCCGCGGGTTGGGGGGGGTACTTACCTACGAGCAGTACTTC. Translated, it gives CASSRGLGGVLTYEQYF.